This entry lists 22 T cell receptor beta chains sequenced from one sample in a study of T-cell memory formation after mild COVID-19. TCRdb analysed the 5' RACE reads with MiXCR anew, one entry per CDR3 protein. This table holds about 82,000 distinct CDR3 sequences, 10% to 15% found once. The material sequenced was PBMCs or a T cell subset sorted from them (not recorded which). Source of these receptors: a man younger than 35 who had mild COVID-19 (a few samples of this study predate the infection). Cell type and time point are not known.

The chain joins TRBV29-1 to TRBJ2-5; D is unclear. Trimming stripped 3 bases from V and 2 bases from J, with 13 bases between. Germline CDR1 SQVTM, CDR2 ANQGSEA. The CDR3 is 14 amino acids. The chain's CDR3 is CSVDPSQLQETQYF. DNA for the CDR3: TGCAGCGTTGATCCGTCTCAGTTACAAGAGACCCAGTACTTC.

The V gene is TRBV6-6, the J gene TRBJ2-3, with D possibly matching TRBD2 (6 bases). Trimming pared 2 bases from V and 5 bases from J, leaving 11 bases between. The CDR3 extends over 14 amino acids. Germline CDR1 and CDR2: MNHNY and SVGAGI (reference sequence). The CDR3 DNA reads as TGTGCCAGCAGTTACAGGATAGCGGAAGATACGCAGTATTTT. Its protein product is CASSYRIAEDTQYF.

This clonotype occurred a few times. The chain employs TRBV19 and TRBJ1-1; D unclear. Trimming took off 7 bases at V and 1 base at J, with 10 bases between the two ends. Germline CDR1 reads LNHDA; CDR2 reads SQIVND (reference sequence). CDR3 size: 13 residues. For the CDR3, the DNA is TGTGCCAGTACCTCTCTAGGGAACACTGAAGCTTTCTTT. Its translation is CASTSLGNTEAFF.

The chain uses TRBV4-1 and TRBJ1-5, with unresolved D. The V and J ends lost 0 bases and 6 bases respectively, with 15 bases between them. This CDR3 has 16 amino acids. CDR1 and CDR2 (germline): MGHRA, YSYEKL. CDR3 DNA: TGCGCCAGCAGCCAAGAAGCTGGTAGCGCGGGTCAGCCCCAGCATTTT. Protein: CASSQEAGSAGQPQHF.

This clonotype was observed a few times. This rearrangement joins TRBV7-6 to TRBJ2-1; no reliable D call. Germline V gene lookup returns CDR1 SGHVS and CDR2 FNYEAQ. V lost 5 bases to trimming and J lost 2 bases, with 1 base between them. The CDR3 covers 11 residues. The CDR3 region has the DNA TGTGCCAGCAGCACCTACAATGAGCAGTTCTTC. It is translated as CASSTYNEQFF.

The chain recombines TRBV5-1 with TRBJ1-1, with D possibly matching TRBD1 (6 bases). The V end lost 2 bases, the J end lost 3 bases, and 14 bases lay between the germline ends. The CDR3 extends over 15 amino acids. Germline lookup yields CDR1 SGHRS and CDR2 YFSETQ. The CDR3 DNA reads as TGCGCCAGCAGCTTCAGGGGTCGTCCTGACACTGAAGCTTTCTTT. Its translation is CASSFRGRPDTEAFF.

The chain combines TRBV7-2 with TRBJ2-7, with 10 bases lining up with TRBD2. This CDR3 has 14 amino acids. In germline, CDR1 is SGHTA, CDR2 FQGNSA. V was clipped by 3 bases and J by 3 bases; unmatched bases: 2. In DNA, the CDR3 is TGTGCCAGCAGCTTTAGCGGGGGGTACTACGAGCAGTACGTC. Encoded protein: CASSFSGGYYEQYV.

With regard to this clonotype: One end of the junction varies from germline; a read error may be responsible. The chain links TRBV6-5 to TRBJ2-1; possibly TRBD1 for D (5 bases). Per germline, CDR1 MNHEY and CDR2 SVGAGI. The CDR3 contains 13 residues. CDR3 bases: TGTGCCAGCAGAACCGGAACGGTGGGGCACCAGGTCTTC. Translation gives CASRTGTVGHQVF.

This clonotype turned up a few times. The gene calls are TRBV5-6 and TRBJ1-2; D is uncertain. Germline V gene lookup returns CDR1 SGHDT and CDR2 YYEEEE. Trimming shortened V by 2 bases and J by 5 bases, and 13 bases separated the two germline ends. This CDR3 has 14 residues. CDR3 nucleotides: TGTGCCAGCAGCTTTAGACTTAAAGGATATGGCTACACCTTC. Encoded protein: CASSFRLKGYGYTF.

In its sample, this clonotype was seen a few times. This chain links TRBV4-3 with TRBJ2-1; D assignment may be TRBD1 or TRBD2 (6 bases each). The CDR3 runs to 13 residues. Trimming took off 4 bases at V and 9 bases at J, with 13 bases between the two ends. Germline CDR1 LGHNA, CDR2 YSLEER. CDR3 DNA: TGCGCCAGCAGCCGGAGGACAGCGGGTGAGCAGTTCTTC. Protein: CASSRRTAGEQFF.

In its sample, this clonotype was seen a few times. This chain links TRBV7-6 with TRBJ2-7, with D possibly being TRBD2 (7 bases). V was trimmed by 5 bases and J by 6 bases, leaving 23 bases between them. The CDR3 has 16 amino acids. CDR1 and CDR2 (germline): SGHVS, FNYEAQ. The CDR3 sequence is CASSPRGAHVPGEQYV. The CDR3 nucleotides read TGTGCCAGCAGCCCACGGGGGGCCCATGTTCCTGGCGAGCAGTACGTC.

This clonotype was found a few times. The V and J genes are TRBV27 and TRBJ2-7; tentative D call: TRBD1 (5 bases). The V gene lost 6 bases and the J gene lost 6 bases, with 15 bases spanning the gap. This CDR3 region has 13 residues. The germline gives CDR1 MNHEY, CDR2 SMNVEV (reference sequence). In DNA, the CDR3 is TGTGCCAGCAGCTCCCTAGGGGTGGGCGAGCAGTACGTC. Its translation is CASSSLGVGEQYV.

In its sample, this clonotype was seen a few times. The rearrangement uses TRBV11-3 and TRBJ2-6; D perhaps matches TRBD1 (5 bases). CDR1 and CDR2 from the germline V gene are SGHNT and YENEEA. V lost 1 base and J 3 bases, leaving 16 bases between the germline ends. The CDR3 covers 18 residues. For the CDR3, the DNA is TGTGCCAGCAGCTTAGGGGCAGGGTACAGTGGTGGGGCCAACGTCCTGACTTTC. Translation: CASSLGAGYSGGANVLTF.

CDR3 amino acids: CASSLVLSMNTEAFF. CDR3 DNA sequence: TGTGCCAGCAGCTTAGTTCTCAGCATGAACACTGAAGCTTTCTTT. The V call is TRBV7-9, the J call TRBJ1-1; no clear D. The germline V and J ends were trimmed by 1 base and 0 bases, with 9 bases remaining between them. The CDR3 runs 15 residues. Germline V gene lookup returns CDR1 SEHNR and CDR2 FQNEAQ (reference sequence).

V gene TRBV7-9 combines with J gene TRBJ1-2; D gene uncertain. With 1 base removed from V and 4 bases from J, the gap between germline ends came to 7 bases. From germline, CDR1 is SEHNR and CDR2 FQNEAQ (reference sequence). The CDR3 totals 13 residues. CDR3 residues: CASSLGGSYGYTF. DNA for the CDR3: TGTGCCAGCAGCTTAGGAGGTAGCTATGGCTACACCTTC.

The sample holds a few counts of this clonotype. The CDR3: CASSQFVGDTEAFF. The CDR3 bases are TGCGCCAGCAGCCAGTTCGTGGGGGACACTGAAGCTTTCTTT. The chain couples TRBV4-1 to TRBJ1-1; D is possibly TRBD1 (5 bases). The CDR3 spans 14 residues. V lost 3 bases and J 3 bases, leaving 11 bases between the germline ends. The V gene's germline CDR1 is MGHRA and CDR2 YSYEKL.

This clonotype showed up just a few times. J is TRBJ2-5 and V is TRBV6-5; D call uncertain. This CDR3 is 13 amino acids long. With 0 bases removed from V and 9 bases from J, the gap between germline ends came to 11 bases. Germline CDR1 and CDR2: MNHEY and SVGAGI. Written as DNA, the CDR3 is TGTGCCAGCAGTTACTCATCTCTCTCCGCCCAGTACTTC. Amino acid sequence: CASSYSSLSAQYF.

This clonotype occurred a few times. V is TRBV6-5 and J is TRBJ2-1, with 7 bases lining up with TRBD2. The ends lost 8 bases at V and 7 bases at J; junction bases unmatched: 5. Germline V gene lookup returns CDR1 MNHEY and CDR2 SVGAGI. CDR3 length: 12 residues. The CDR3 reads CASGGSQNEQFF. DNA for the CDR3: TGTGCCAGCGGCGGGAGTCAGAATGAGCAGTTCTTC.

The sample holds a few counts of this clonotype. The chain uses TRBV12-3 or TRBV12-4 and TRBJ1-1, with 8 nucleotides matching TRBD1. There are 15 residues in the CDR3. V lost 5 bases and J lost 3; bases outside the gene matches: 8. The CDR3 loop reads CASSPGQEGYTEAFF. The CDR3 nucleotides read TGTGCCAGCAGTCCGGGACAGGAAGGGTACACTGAAGCTTTCTTT.

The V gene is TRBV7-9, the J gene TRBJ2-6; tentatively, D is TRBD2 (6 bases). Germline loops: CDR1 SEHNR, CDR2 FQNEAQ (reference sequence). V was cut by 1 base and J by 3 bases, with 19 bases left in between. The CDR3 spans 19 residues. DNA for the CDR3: TGTGCCAGCAGCTTAGGGCCCTACTACGAGGAGGGTGGGGCCAACGTCCTGACTTTC. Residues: CASSLGPYYEEGGANVLTF.

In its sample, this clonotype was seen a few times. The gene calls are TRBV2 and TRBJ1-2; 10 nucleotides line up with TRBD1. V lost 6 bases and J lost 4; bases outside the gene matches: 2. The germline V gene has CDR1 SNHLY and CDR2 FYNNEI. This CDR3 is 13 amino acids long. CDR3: CASRTGGLYGYTF. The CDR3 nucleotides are TGTGCCAGCAGGACAGGGGGCCTCTATGGCTACACCTTC.

Here the CDR3 reads CASSFPEDNEQYF. CDR3 DNA sequence: TGTGCCAGCAGCTTCCCCGAAGATAACGAGCAGTACTTC. V gene TRBV7-8 combines with J gene TRBJ2-7; no clear D. The germline V gene has CDR1 SGHVS and CDR2 FQNEAQ. V lost 3 bases, J lost 5 bases, and 11 bases lay in between. The CDR3 length is 13 residues.